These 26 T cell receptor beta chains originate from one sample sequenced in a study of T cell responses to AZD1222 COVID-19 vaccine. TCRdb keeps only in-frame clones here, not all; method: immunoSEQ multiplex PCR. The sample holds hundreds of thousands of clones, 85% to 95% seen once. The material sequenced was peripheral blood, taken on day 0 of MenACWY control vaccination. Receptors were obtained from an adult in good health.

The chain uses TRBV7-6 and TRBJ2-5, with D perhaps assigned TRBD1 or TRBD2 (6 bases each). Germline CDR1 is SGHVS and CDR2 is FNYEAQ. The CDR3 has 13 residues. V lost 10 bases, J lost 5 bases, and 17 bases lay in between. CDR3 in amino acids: CATRGGPGETQYF. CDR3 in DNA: TGTGCCACCCGAGGGGGGCCCGGTGAGACCCAGTACTTC.

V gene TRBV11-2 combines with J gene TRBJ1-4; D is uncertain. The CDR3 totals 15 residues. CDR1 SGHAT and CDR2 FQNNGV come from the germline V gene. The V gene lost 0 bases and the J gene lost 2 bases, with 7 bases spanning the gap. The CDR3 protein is CASSLERATNEKLFF. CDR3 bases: TGTGCCAGCAGCTTAGAAAGGGCGACTAATGAAAAACTGTTTTTT. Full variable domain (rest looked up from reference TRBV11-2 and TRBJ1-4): EAGVAQSPRYKIIEKRQSVAFWCNPISGHATLYWYQQILGQGPKLLIQFQNNGVVDDSQLPKDRFSAERLKGVDSTLKIQPAKLEDSAVYLCASSLERATNEKLFFGSGTQLSVL.

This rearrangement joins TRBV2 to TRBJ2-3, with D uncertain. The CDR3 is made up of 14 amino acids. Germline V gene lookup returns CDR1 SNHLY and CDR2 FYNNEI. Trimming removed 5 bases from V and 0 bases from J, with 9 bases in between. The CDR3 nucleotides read TGTGCCAGCAGTCGGCGAACTAGCACAGATACGCAGTATTTT. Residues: CASSRRTSTDTQYF.

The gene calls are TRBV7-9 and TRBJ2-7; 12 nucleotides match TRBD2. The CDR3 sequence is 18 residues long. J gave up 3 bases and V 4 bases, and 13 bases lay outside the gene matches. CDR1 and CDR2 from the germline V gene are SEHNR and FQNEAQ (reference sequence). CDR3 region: CASSSPTSGGRGNYEQYF. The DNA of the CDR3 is TGTGCCAGCAGCTCCCCGACTAGCGGGGGAAGAGGTAACTACGAGCAGTACTTC.

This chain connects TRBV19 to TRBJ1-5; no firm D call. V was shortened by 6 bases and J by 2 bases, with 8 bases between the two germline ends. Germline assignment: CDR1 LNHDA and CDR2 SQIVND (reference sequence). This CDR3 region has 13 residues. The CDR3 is CASRRYRNQPQHF. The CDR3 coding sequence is TGTGCCAGTAGGAGGTATCGCAATCAGCCCCAGCATTTT.

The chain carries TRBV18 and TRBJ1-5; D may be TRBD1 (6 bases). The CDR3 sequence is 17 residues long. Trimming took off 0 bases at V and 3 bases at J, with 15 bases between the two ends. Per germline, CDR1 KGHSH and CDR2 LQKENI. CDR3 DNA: TGTGCCAGCTCACCACCGGACGTACAGGGCTTCAATCAGCCCCAGCATTTT. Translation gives CASSPPDVQGFNQPQHF.

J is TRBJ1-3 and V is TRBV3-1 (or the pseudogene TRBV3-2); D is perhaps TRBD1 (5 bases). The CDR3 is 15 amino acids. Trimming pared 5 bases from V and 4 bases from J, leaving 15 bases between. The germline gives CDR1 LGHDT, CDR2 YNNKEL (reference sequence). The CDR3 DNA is TGTGCCAGCAGCGAAGTCGGGGGTCGGGGAAACACCATATATTTT. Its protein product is CASSEVGGRGNTIYF.

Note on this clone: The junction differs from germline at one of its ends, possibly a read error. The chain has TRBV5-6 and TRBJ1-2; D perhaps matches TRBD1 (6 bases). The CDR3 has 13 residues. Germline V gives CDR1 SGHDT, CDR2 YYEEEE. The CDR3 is CASSQQGGYGHTF. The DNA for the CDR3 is TGTGCCAGCAGTCAACAGGGTGGCTATGGCCACACCTTC. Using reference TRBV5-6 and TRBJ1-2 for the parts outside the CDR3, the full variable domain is DAGVTQSPTHLIKTRGQQVTLRCSPKSGHDTVSWYQQALGQGPQFIFQYYEEEERQRGNFPDRFSGHQFPNYSSELNVNALLLGDSALYLCASSQQGGYGHTFGSGTRLTVV.

The CDR3 protein is CASSPPSSRRQFF. For the CDR3, the DNA is TGTGCCAGCTCACCACCCAGCAGCCGGCGGCAGTTCTTC. The J gene is TRBJ2-1, the V gene TRBV18; D remains unclear. V dropped 0 bases and J dropped 12 bases, with 12 bases sitting between them. Looked up from germline, CDR1 is KGHSH and CDR2 is LQKENI. The CDR3 is 13 amino acids.

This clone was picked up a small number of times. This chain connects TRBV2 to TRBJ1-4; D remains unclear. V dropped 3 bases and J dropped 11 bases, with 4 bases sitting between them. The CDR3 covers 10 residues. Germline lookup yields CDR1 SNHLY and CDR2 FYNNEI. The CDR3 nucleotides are TGTGCCAGCAGTGACTTTAAACTGTTTTTT. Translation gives CASSDFKLFF.

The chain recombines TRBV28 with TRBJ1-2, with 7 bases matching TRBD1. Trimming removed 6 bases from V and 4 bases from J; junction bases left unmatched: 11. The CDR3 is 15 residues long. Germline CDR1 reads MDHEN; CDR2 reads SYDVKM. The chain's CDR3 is CASSLPTGQGYGYTF. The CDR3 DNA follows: TGTGCCAGCAGCTTACCGACAGGGCAAGGCTATGGCTACACCTTC.

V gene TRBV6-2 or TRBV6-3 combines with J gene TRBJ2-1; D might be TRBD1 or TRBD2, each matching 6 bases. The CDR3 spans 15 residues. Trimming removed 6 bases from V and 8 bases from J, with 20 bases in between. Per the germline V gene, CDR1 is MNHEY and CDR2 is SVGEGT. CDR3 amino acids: CASSSPRRGMDEQFF. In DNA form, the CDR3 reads TGTGCCAGCAGCTCCCCCCGGAGGGGGATGGATGAGCAGTTCTTC.

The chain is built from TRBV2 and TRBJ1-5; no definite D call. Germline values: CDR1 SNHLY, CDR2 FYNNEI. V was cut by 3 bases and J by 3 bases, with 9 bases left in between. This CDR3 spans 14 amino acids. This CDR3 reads CASSDNYINQPQHF. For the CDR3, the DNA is TGTGCCAGCAGTGATAATTATATCAATCAGCCCCAGCATTTT.

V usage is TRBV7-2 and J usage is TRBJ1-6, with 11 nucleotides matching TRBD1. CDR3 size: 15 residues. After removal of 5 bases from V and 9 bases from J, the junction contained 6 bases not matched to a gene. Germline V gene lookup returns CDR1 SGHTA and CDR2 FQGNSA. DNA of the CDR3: TGTGCCAGCAGCCCCCAGGGACAGGGGGTTTCACCCCTCCACTTT. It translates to CASSPQGQGVSPLHF.

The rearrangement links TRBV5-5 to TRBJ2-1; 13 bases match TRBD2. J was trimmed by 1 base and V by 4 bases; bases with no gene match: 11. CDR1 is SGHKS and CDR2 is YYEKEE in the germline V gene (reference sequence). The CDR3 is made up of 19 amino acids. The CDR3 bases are TGTGCCAGCAGCAAGGGACTAGCGGGGCGGTCGGCGTCCTACAATGAGCAGTTCTTC. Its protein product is CASSKGLAGRSASYNEQFF. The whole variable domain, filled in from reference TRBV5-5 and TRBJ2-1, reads DAGVTQSPTHLIKTRGQQVTLRCSPISGHKSVSWYQQVLGQGPQFIFQYYEKEERGRGNFPDRFSARQFPNYSSELNVNALLLGDSALYLCASSKGLAGRSASYNEQFFGPGTRLTVL.

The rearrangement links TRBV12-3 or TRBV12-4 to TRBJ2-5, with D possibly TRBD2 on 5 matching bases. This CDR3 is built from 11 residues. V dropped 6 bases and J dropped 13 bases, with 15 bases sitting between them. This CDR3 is CASSYGSAPYF. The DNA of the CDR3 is TGTGCCAGCAGCTATGGGAGTGCCCCGTACTTC.

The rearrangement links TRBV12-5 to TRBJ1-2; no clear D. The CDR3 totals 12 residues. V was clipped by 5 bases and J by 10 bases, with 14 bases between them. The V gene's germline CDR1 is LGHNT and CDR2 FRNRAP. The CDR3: CASGRRYIDYTF. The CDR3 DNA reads TGTGCTAGTGGTCGGAGATATATTGACTACACCTTC.

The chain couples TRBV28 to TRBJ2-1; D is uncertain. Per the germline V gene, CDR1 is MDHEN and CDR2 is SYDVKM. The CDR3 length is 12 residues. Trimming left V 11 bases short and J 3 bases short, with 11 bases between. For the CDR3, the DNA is TGTGCCGCGATGGAACGCTACAATGAGCAGTTCTTC. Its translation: CAAMERYNEQFF. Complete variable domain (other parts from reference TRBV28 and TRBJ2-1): DVKVTQSSRYLVKRTGEKVFLECVQDMDHENMFWYRQDPGLGLRLIYFSYDVKMKEKGDIPEGYSVSREKKERFSLILESASTNQTSMYLCAAMERYNEQFFGPGTRLTVL.

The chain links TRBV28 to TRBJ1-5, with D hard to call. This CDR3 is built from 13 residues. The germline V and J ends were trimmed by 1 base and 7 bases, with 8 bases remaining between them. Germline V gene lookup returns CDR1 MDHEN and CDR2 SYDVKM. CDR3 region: CASSLFRGQPQHF. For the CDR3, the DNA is TGTGCCAGCAGTTTATTCCGTGGCCAGCCCCAGCATTTT.

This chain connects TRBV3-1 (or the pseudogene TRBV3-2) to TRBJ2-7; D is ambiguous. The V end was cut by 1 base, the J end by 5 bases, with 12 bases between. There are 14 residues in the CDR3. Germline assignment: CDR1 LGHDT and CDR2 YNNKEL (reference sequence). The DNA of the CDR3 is TGTGCCAGCAGCCAAGGGTCCCTCATCAACGAGCAGTACTTC. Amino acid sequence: CASSQGSLINEQYF.

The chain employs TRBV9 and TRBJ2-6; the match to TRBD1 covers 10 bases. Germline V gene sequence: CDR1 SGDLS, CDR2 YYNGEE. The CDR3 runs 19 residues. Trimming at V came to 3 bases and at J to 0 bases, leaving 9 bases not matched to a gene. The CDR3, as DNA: TGTGCCAGCAGCGACAGACAGGGGGCGTATTTCTCTGGGGCCAACGTCCTGACTTTC. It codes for CASSDRQGAYFSGANVLTF.

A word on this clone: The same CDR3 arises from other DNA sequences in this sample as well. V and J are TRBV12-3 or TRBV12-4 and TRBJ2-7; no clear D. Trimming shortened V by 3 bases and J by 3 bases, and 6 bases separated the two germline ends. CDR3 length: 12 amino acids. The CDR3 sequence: CASSFYSYEQYF. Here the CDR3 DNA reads TGTGCCAGCAGTTTTTACAGCTACGAGCAGTACTTC.

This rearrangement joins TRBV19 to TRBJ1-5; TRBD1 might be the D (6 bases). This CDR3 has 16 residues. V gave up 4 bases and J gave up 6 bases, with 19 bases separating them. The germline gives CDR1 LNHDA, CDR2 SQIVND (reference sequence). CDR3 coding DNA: TGTGCCAGTAGTAGCGAAACAGGGCCCCCGGGTCAGCCCCAGCATTTT. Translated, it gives CASSSETGPPGQPQHF. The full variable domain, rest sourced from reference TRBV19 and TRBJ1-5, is DGGITQSPKYLFRKEGQNVTLSCEQNLNHDAMYWYRQDPGQGLRLIYYSQIVNDFQKGDIAEGYSVSREKKESFPLTVTSAQKNPTAFYLCASSSETGPPGQPQHFGDGTRLSIL.

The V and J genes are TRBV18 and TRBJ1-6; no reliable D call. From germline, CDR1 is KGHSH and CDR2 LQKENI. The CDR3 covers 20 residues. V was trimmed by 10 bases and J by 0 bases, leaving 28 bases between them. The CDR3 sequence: CATYPLSRNPYSSYNSPLHF. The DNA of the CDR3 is TGTGCCACTTATCCGCTCTCCCGTAACCCTTATAGCTCCTATAATTCACCCCTCCACTTT.

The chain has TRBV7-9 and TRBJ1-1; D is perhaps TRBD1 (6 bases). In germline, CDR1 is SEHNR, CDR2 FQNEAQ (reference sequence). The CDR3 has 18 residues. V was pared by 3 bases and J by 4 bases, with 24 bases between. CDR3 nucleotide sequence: TGTGCCAGCAGCTTCCAGAAGGACAGCCCTTCCAGAACCACTGAAGCTTTCTTT. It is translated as CASSFQKDSPSRTTEAFF.

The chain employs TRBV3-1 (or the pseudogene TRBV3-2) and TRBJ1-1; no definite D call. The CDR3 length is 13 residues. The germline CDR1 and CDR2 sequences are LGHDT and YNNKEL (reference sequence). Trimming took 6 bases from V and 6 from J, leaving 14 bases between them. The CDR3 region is CASREGGIAEAFF. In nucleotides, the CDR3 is TGTGCCAGCAGGGAAGGAGGGATCGCTGAAGCTTTCTTT.